Following are 8 T cell receptor beta chains from one sample sequenced in a study of blood T cell repertoires in COVID-19. Sequencing was performed with immunoSEQ multiplex PCR; in TCRdb, only in-frame clones are kept and a portion is missing. Seen here are about 480,000 clones, about 91% observed once, and the top ten hold around 13%. The sequencing sample was made of peripheral blood. The receptors here all came from a woman between 45 and 65 years old with COVID-19, enrolled during active disease.

The chain couples TRBV6-1 to TRBJ2-5, with D hard to call. The germline gives CDR1 MNHNS, CDR2 SASEGT. The CDR3 has 13 residues. V lost 5 bases to trimming and J lost 7 bases, with 14 bases between them. CDR3 residues: CASSQDQIRTQYF. The CDR3 DNA sequence: TGTGCCAGCAGTCAAGACCAGATTCGGACCCAGTACTTC.

The chain joins TRBV19 to TRBJ1-5, with a tentative D call TRBD1 (6 bases). Deletions cut 3 bases from V and 5 bases from J, with 11 bases between. Germline V gene data show CDR1 as LNHDA and CDR2 as SQIVND (reference sequence). This CDR3 contains 14 residues. The CDR3 loop is CASSIWAGDQPQHF. The CDR3, as DNA: TGTGCCAGTAGTATTTGGGCAGGGGATCAGCCCCAGCATTTT.

The table lists this clone with a count of one. This chain joins TRBV5-1 and TRBJ2-2, with 7 bases lining up with TRBD2. This CDR3 is 17 amino acids long. V trimming: 0 bases; J trimming: 6 bases; junction bases outside the gene matches: 11. Germline V gives CDR1 SGHRS, CDR2 YFSETQ. The CDR3 loop is CASSLARLAESPGELFF. For the CDR3, the DNA is TGCGCCAGCAGCTTGGCCCGACTAGCAGAAAGTCCCGGGGAGCTGTTTTTT.

V usage is TRBV14 and J usage is TRBJ2-5; 13 bases fit TRBD2. J was trimmed by 5 bases and V by 4 bases; bases with no gene match: 7. Germline loops: CDR1 SGHDN, CDR2 FVKESK. The CDR3 consists of 16 residues. This chain's CDR3 is CASSPVLAGGRETQYF. CDR3 DNA: TGTGCCAGCAGCCCCGTACTAGCGGGGGGGCGCGAGACCCAGTACTTC.

V usage is TRBV19 and J usage is TRBJ2-1; 8 positions agree with TRBD2. CDR3 length: 15 residues. Germline V gene data show CDR1 as LNHDA and CDR2 as SQIVND (reference sequence). Trimming took 8 bases from V and 0 from J; bases not matched to a gene: 6. Here the CDR3 reads CASRSGGSSYNEQFF. The CDR3 DNA reads as TGTGCCAGTCGAAGCGGGGGCAGCTCCTACAATGAGCAGTTCTTC.

This sequence joins TRBV2 and TRBJ1-5, with a weak D call TRBD1 (5 bases). The germline CDR1 and CDR2 sequences are SNHLY and FYNNEI. Between the trimmed V and J ends, which lost 8 bases and 7 bases, there was a span of 15 bases. This CDR3 region has 13 residues. CDR3 loop: CASAGGVGQPQHF. For the CDR3, the DNA is TGTGCCAGCGCGGGGGGGGTAGGCCAGCCCCAGCATTTT. The variable domain in full, with the rest retrieved from reference TRBV2 and TRBJ1-5, is EPEVTQTPSHQVTQMGQEVILRCVPISNHLYFYWYRQILGQKVEFLVSFYNNEISEKSEIFDDQFSVERPDGSNFTLKIRSTKLEDSAMYFCASAGGVGQPQHFGDGTRLSIL.

The V call is TRBV10-1, the J call TRBJ2-3; perhaps TRBD2 as D (5 bases). Germline assignment: CDR1 WNHNN and CDR2 SYGVQD (reference sequence). With 2 bases removed from V and 6 bases from J, the gap between germline ends came to 12 bases. CDR3 length: 14 residues. In DNA form, the CDR3 reads TGCGCCAGCAGTGAGGGACTGACGAGGGATACGCAGTATTTT. This sequence encodes CASSEGLTRDTQYF.

The chain recombines TRBV5-6 with TRBJ2-2, with unresolved D. Germline V gives CDR1 SGHDT, CDR2 YYEEEE. V lost 1 base and J lost 6, with 10 bases in between. This CDR3 is built from 14 residues. CDR3 coding DNA: TGTGCCAGCAGCTTGAGAAGCAAGCCCGGGGAGCTGTTTTTT. This translates into CASSLRSKPGELFF.